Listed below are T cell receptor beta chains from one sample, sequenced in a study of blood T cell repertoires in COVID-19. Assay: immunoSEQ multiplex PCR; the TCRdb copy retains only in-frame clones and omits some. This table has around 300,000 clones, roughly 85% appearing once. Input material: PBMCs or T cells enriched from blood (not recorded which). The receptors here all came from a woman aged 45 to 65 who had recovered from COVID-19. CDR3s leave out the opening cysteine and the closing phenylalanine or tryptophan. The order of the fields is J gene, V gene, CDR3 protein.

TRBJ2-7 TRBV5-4 ASSPVAGGREQY
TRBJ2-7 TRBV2 ASRFSGTSSYEQY
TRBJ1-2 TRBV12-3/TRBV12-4 ASSLKGELGYT
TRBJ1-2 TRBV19 AIADSRVNGYT
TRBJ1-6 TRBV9 ASSEGMQEIYNSPLH
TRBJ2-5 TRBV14 ASSRWEGETQY
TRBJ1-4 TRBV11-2 ASSPQQGSRVGLF
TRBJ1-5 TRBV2 ASSSDRQGQPQH
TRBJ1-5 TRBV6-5 ASSPSERGNQPQH
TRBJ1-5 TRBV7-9 ASSLGDRGFRNQPQH
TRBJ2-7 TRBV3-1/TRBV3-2 ASSLSGQAYEQY
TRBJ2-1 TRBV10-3 AISELQTYNEQF
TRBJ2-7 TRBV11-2 ASSVTSGSYEQY
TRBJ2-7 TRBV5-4 ASSFGLAGTYEQY
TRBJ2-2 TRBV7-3 ASSSRQGQTGELF
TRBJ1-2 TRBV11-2 ASSLGGPLPYGYT
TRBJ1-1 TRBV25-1 ASSEFSGTGPEAF
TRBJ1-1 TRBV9 ASSATGSSGEAF
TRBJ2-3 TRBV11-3 ASSTGQGGVDTQY
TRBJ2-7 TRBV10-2 ATRDPGQGDYEQY
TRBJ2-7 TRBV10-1 AARDRGYEQY
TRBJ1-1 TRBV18 ASSPPEGANTEAF
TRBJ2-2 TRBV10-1 ASSAGYSTSNTGELF
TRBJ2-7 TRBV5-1 ASSLARFPSYEQY
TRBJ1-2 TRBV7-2 ASSLHRVRGYGYT
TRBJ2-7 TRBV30 AWSLTGTSAA
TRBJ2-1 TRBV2 ASSSFSGREQF
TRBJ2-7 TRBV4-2 ASSWDREGELAYEQY
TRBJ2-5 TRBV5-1 ASSVGQQETQY
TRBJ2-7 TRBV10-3 AISESLLRGEQY
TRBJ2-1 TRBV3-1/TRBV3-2 ASSLGQGRSF
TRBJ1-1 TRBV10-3 AIAAHARQGLNTEAF
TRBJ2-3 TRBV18 ASSPVSISASTDTQY
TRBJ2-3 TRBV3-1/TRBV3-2 ASSQFLAEDTQY
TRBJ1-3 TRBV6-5 ASSPAGNGNTIY
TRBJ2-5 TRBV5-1 ASSFRQGRNFVETQY
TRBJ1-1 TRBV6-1 ASSDLGQGNTEAF
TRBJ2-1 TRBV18 ASRTESSYNEQF
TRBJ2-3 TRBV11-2 ASSPQREAQY
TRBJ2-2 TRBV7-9 ASSSQAGGTGELF
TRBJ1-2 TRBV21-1 ASSNCHPHTNYGYT
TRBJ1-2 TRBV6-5 ASSPQGGAYGYT
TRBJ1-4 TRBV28 ASNTVGGHNEKLF
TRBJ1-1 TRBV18 ASSATSAGANTEAF
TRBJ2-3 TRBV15 ATSRDLAASTDTQY
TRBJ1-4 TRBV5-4 ASSLYQGENEKLF
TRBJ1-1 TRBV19 ASSRDRQNTEAF
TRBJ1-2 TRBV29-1 SAKNRGSDGYT
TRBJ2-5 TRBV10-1 ASSPTLAQETQY
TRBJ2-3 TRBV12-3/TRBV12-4 ASSFGGTDTQY
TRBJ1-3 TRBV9 ASSGQGVGYTIY
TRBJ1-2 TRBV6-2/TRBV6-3 ASSYDQGIYGYT
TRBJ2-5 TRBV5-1 ASSSILADQETQY
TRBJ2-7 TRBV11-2 ASSGTGVYEQY
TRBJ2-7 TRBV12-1 ANPLRDRGREQY